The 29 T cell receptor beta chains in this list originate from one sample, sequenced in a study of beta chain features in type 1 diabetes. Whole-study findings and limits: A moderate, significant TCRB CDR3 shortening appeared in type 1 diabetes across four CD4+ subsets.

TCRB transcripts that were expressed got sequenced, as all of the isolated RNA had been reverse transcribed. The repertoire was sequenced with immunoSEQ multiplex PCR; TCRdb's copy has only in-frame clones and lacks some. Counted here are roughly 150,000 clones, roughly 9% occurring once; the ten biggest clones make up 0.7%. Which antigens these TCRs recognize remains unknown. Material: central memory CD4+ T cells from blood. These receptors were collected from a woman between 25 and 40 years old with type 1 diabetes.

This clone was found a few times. The CDR3, as DNA: TGTGCCTGGAGTGCAAAGGGACTAGCGGGAGATACGCAGTATTTT. The encoded protein is CAWSAKGLAGDTQYF. This chain uses TRBV30 with TRBJ2-3; TRBD2 aligns across 12 bases. The germline V gene encodes CDR1 GTSNPN and CDR2 SVGIG (reference sequence). This CDR3 has 15 amino acids. The V segment lost 1 base and the J segment 5 bases; nucleotides outside the gene matches: 4.

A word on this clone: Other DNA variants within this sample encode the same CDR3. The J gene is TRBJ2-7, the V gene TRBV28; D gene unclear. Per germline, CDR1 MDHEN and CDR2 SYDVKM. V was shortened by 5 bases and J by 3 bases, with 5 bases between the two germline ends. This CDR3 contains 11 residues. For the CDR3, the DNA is TGTGCCAGCAGTCAAAACTACGAGCAGTACTTC. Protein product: CASSQNYEQYF.

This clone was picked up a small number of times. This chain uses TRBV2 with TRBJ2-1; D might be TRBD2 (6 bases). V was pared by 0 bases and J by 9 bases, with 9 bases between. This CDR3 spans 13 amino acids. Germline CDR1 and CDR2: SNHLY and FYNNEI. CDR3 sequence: CASSEAPEGEQFF. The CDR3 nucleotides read TGTGCCAGCAGTGAAGCCCCGGAGGGTGAGCAGTTCTTC.

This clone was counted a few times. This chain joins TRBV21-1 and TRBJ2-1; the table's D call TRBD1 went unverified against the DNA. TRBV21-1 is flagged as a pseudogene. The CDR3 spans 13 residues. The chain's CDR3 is CASRDRVGHEQFF. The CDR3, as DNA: TGTGCCAGCAGGGACAGGGTAGGTCATGAGCAGTTCTTC.

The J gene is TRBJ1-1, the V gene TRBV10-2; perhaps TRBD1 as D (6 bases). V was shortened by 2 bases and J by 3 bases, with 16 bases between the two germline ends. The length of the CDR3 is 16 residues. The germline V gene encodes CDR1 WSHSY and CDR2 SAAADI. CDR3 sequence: CASSERGSGRHTEAFF. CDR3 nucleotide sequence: TGCGCCAGCAGTGAGAGGGGGAGCGGCAGACACACTGAAGCTTTCTTT.

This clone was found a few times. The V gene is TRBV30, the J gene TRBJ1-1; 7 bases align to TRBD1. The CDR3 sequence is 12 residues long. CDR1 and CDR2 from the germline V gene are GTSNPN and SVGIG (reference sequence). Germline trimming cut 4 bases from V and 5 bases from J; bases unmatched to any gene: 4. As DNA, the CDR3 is TGTGCCTGGAAGGGGGCTTGGACTGAAGCTTTCTTT. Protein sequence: CAWKGAWTEAFF. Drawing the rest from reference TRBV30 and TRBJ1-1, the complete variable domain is SQTIHQWPATLVQPVGSPLSLECTVEGTSNPNLYWYRQAAGRGLQLLFYSVGIGQISSEVPQNLSASRPQDRQFILSSKKLLLSDSGFYLCAWKGAWTEAFFGQGTRLTVV.

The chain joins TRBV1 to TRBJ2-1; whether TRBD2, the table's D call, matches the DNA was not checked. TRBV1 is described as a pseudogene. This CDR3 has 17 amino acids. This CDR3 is CTSSHHPGTSGTNEQFF. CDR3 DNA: TGCACCAGCAGCCATCACCCCGGGACTAGCGGGACCAATGAGCAGTTCTTC.

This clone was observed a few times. Here the CDR3 DNA reads TGTGCCAGCACCGGCGGGACTAGCGGAAAATTACAACGTAATGAGCAGTTCTTC. Its protein product is CASTGGTSGKLQRNEQFF. The chain couples TRBV7-9 to TRBJ2-1; 11 bases align to TRBD2. The V segment lost 7 bases and the J segment 7 bases; nucleotides outside the gene matches: 18. The CDR3 length is 18 residues. The germline gives CDR1 SEHNR, CDR2 FQNEAQ (reference sequence).

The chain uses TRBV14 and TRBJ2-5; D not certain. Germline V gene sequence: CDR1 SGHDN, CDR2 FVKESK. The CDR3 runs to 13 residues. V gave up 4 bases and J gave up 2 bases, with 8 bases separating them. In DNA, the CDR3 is TGTGCCAGCAGCCCTAGAACACAAGAGACCCAGTACTTC. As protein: CASSPRTQETQYF.

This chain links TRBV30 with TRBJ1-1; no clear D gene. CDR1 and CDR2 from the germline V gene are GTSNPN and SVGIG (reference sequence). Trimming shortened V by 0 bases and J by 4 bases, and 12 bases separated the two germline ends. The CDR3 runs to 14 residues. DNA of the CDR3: TGTGCCTGGAGTGTACCGGGGTTCGGCACTGAAGCTTTCTTT. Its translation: CAWSVPGFGTEAFF.

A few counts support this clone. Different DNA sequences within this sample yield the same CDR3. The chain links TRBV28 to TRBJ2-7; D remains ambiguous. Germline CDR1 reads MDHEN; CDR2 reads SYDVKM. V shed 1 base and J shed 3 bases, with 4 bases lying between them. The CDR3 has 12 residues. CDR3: CASSLSFYEQYF. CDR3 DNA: TGTGCCAGCAGTTTATCCTTCTACGAGCAGTACTTC.

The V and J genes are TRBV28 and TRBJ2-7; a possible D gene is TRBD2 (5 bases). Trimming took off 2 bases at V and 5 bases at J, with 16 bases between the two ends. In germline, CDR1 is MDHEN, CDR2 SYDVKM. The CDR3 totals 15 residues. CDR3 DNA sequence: TGTGCCAGCAGTTTAGCGCCCCTATGGGAGCACGAGCAGTACTTC. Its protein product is CASSLAPLWEHEQYF.

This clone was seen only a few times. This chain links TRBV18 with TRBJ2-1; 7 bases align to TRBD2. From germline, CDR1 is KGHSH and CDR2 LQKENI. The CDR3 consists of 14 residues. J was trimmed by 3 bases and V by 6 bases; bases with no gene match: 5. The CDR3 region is CASSPRDYYNEQFF. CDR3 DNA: TGTGCCAGCTCGCCCCGGGACTACTACAATGAGCAGTTCTTC.

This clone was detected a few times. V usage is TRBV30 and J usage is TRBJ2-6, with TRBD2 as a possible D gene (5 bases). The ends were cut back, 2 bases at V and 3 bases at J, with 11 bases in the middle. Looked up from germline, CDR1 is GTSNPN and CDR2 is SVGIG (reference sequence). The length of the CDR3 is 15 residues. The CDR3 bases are TGTGCCTGGAGTAAGGGAGTGGGTGGGGCCAACGTCCTGACTTTC. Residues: CAWSKGVGGANVLTF. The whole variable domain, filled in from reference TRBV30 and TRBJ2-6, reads SQTIHQWPATLVQPVGSPLSLECTVEGTSNPNLYWYRQAAGRGLQLLFYSVGIGQISSEVPQNLSASRPQDRQFILSSKKLLLSDSGFYLCAWSKGVGGANVLTFGAGSRLTVL.

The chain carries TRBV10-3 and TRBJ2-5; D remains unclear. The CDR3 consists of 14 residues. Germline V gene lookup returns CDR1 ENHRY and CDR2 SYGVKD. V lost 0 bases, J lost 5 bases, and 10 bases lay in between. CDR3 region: CAISESSGVETQYF. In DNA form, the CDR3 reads TGTGCCATCAGTGAGTCGAGTGGTGTTGAGACCCAGTACTTC.

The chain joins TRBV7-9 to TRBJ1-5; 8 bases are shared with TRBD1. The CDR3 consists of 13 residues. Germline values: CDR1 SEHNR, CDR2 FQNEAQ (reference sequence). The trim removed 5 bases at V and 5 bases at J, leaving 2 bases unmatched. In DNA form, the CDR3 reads TGTGCCAGCAGCCCACAGGGGGATCAGCCCCAGCATTTT. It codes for CASSPQGDQPQHF.

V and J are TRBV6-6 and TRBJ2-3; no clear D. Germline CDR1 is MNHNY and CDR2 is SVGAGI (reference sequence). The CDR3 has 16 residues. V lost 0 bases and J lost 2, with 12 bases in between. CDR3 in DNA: TGTGCCAGCAGTTACTCGTTCCCCATACACACAGATACGCAGTATTTT. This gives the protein CASSYSFPIHTDTQYF.

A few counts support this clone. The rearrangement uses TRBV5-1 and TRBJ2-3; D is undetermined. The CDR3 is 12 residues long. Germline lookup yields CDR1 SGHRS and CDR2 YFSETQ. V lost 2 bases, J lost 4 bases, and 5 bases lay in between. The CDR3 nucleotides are TGCGCCAGCAGCTTCGAGCCAGATACGCAGTATTTT. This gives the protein CASSFEPDTQYF.

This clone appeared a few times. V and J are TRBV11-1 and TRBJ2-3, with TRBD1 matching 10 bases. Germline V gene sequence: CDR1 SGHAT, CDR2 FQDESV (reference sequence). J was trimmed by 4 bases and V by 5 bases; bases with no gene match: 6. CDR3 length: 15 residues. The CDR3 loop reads CASSHRDRGSDTQYF. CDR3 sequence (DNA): TGTGCCAGCAGCCATCGGGACAGGGGTTCAGATACGCAGTATTTT.

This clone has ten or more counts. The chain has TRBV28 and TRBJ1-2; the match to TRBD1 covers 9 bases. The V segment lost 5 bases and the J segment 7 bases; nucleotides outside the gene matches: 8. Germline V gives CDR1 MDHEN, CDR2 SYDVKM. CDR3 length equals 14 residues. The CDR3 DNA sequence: TGTGCCAGCAGTCCCGGGACAGGGTGGAGTGGCTACACCTTC. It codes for CASSPGTGWSGYTF.

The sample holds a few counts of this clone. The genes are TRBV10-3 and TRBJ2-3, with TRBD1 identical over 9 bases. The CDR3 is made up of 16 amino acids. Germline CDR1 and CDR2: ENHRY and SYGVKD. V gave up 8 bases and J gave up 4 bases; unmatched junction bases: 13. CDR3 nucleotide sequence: TGTGCCATCGGCGCGACAGGACAGGGGTGGTCAGATACGCAGTATTTT. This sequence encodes CAIGATGQGWSDTQYF.

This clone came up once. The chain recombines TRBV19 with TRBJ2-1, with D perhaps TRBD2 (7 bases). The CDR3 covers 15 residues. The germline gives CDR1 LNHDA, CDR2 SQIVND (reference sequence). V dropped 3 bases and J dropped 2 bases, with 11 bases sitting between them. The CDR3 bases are TGTGCCAGTAGTATGAGGGGGGGCGCCTACAATGAGCAGTTCTTC. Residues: CASSMRGGAYNEQFF.

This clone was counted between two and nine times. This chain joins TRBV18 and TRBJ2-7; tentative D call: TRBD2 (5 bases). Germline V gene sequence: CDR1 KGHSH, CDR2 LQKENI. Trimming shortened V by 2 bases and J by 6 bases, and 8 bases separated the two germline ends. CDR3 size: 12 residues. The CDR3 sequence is CASSPEGSEQYF. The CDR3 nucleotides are TGTGCCAGCTCACCAGAGGGTTCCGAGCAGTACTTC.

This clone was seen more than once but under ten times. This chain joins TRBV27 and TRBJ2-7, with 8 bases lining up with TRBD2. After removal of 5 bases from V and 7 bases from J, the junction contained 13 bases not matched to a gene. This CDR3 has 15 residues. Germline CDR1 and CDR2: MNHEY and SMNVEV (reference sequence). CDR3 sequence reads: CASSRPGLDSREQYF. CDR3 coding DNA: TGTGCCAGCAGTAGGCCGGGACTAGATTCGCGGGAGCAGTACTTC.

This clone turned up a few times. Here the CDR3 reads CASSQQDSGITEAFF. The CDR3, as DNA: TGTGCCAGCTCACAACAAGACTCAGGGATCACTGAAGCTTTCTTT. The chain is built from TRBV18 and TRBJ1-1; maybe TRBD1 (5 bases). Germline V gene data show CDR1 as KGHSH and CDR2 as LQKENI. The CDR3 runs 15 residues. Trimming removed 4 bases at V and 4 bases at J, with 16 bases between.

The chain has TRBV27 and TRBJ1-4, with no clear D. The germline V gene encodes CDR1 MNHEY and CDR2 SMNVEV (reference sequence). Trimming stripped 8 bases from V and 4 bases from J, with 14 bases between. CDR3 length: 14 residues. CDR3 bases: TGTGCCAGCCAAAATTACGGGGATAATGAAAAACTGTTTTTT. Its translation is CASQNYGDNEKLFF.

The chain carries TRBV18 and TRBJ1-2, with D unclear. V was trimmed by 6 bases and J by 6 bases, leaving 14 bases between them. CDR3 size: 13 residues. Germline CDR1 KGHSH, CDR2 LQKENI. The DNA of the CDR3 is TGTGCCAGCTCTCGAATTGCAGAAAATGGCTACACCTTC. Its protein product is CASSRIAENGYTF.

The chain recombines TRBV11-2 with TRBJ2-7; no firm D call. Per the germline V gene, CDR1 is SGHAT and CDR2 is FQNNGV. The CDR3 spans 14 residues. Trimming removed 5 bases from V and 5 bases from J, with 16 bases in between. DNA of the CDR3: TGTGCCAGCAGCCAACGAACTTTAGAGGACGAGCAGTACTTC. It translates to CASSQRTLEDEQYF.

The CDR3 nucleotides read TGTGCCAGCAGCTCCCTCGGAGGCCGTTACGAGCAGTACTTC. Translating gives CASSSLGGRYEQYF. This chain joins TRBV11-2 and TRBJ2-7; a weak D match, TRBD2 (5 bases). V lost 4 bases to trimming and J lost 4 bases, with 14 bases between them. The CDR3 has 14 amino acids. CDR1 SGHAT and CDR2 FQNNGV come from the germline V gene.